This T cell receptor (beta chain) was documented in a study of blood T cell repertoires in COVID-19. Only in-frame clones appear in the TCRdb table, and some are missing; sequencing was by immunoSEQ multiplex PCR. In the table there are around 260,000 clones, 85% to 90% of which are singletons. V dropped 5 bases and J dropped 1 base, with 11 bases sitting between them. The CDR3 runs 14 residues. The germline CDR1 and CDR2 sequences are KGHSH and LQKENI. This receptor was identified in a human donor in a cohort sampled during active COVID-19. Sequenced material: peripheral blood. The rearrangement links TRBV18 to TRBJ2-5; tentatively, D is TRBD1 (5 bases). Here the CDR3 reads CASSDLRAQETQYF. The CDR3 nucleotides are TGTGCCAGCTCAGACCTCAGGGCCCAAGAGACCCAGTACTTC. The variable domain in full, completed from reference TRBV18 and TRBJ2-5, reads NAGVMQNPRHLVRRRGQEARLRCSPMKGHSHVYWYRQLPEEGLKFMVYLQKENIIDESGMPKERFSAEFPKEGPSILRIQQVVRGDSAAYFCASSDLRAQETQYFGPGTRLLVL.